The 17 T cell receptor beta chains below come from one sample, sequenced in a study of blood T cell repertoires in COVID-19. The protocol was immunoSEQ multiplex PCR, while the TCRdb copy is restricted to in-frame clones and leaves out a portion. The sample lists approximately 210,000 clones; more than 65% were seen once. The sequenced material came from PBMCs or T cells enriched from blood (not recorded which). These receptors originate from a woman aged 45-59 years with acute COVID-19.

V gene TRBV5-5 combines with J gene TRBJ1-1, with unresolved D. The V end was cut by 7 bases, the J end by 11 bases, with 18 bases between. The CDR3 is made up of 12 amino acids. The germline gives CDR1 SGHKS, CDR2 YYEKEE (reference sequence). The CDR3 here is CASGEREVGAFF. DNA for the CDR3: TGTGCCAGCGGGGAGAGGGAAGTGGGGGCTTTCTTT.

The V gene is TRBV6-5, the J gene TRBJ1-5; TRBD1 aligns across 8 bases. The J segment lost 6 bases and the V segment lost 7 bases, leaving 8 bases of the junction unmatched. The CDR3 extends over 14 amino acids. Germline V lookup: CDR1 MNHEY, CDR2 SVGAGI. CDR3 in amino acids: CASISGQGGQPQHF. In nucleotides, the CDR3 is TGTGCCAGCATTTCAGGACAGGGCGGTCAGCCCCAGCATTTT.

The chain joins TRBV29-1 to TRBJ1-2, with TRBD1 matching 7 bases. Per germline, CDR1 SQVTM and CDR2 ANQGSEA. The CDR3 extends over 12 amino acids. V lost 7 bases, J lost 4 bases, and 6 bases stayed unmatched. CDR3 nucleotides: TGCAGCGCCACAGGGGCCGGCTATGGCTACACCTTC. This sequence encodes CSATGAGYGYTF.

This chain uses TRBV6-5 with TRBJ2-7, with TRBD1 identical over 11 bases. Trimming removed 2 bases from V and 5 bases from J; junction bases left unmatched: 5. The CDR3 spans 15 residues. Germline V gene sequence: CDR1 MNHEY, CDR2 SVGAGI. DNA of the CDR3: TGTGCCAGCAGTTACGGTGGGACAGGGGGTCACGAGCAGTACGTC. Amino acids: CASSYGGTGGHEQYV.

The chain has TRBV4-2 and TRBJ2-6; 8 bases align to TRBD1. V lost 1 base and J lost 2; bases outside the gene matches: 4. The CDR3 is 17 amino acids. CDR1 is LGHNA and CDR2 is YNFKEQ in the germline V gene. DNA of the CDR3: TGTGCCAGCAGCCAAGGAAAGGGACAGGCTGGGGCCAACGTCCTGACTTTC. This translates into CASSQGKGQAGANVLTF.

About this clone: A much larger clone differs from this one at a single base, so this may be a read error. This chain links TRBV30 with TRBJ1-6; a possible D gene is TRBD1 (6 bases). Deletions cut 4 bases from V and 6 bases from J, with 10 bases between. The CDR3 spans 13 residues. Looked up from germline, CDR1 is GTSNPN and CDR2 is SVGIG (reference sequence). Here the CDR3 reads CAWTGQINSPLHF. DNA of the CDR3: TGTGCCTGGACTGGACAGATTAATTCACCCCTCCACTTT.

J is TRBJ1-1 and V is TRBV6-5, with TRBD1 matching 7 bases. There are 14 residues in the CDR3. Germline-derived CDR1 and CDR2 are MNHEY and SVGAGI. The V and J ends lost 2 bases and 4 bases, in that order; junction bases with no gene match: 4. The CDR3 is CASSYATGFTEAFF. The CDR3 coding sequence is TGTGCCAGCAGTTACGCGACAGGGTTCACTGAAGCTTTCTTT.

The V gene is TRBV11-2, the J gene TRBJ2-1; 14 bases map to TRBD2. CDR1 is SGHAT and CDR2 is FQNNGV in the germline V gene. The length of the CDR3 is 15 residues. The V gene end was trimmed by 5 bases and the J gene end by 10 bases; junction bases not matched to a gene: 7. The CDR3 DNA is TGTGCCAGCAGCCCCCAGGGACTAGCGGGGGAGGAGCAGTTCTTC. Its translation is CASSPQGLAGEEQFF.

The J gene is TRBJ2-1, the V gene TRBV7-9; no clear D gene. Between the trimmed V and J ends, which lost 1 base and 4 bases, there was a span of 11 bases. Germline V gene sequence: CDR1 SEHNR, CDR2 FQNEAQ (reference sequence). This CDR3 spans 15 amino acids. CDR3 residues: CASSLEATAYNEQFF. The DNA of the CDR3 is TGTGCCAGCAGCTTAGAGGCAACAGCTTACAATGAGCAGTTCTTC.

The chain links TRBV11-3 to TRBJ1-1; D is possibly TRBD1 (5 bases). In germline, CDR1 is SGHNT, CDR2 YENEEA. The CDR3 totals 13 residues. Deletions cut 9 bases from V and 3 bases from J, with 14 bases between. CDR3 nucleotide sequence: TGTGCCAGTTCCAGGGAGGGTTACACTGAAGCTTTCTTT. Protein: CASSREGYTEAFF.

The J gene is TRBJ2-3, the V gene TRBV24-1, with 8 positions matching TRBD2. Germline CDR1 is KGHDR and CDR2 is SFDVKD. The trim removed 0 bases at V and 4 bases at J, leaving 11 bases unmatched. The CDR3 has 18 amino acids. CDR3 region: CATSDLGAAGGGSDTQYF. CDR3 DNA: TGTGCCACCAGTGATTTGGGCGCGGCGGGGGGCGGGTCAGATACGCAGTATTTT.

This chain uses TRBV7-9 with TRBJ1-4, with no clear D. V lost 4 bases and J lost 3, with 3 bases in between. This CDR3 comprises 12 residues. Germline V gene data show CDR1 as SEHNR and CDR2 as FQNEAQ (reference sequence). The CDR3 protein is CASSSSNEKLFF. The CDR3 DNA is TGTGCCAGCAGCTCCTCTAATGAAAAACTGTTTTTT. Looking up the rest from reference TRBV7-9 and TRBJ1-4 gives the full variable domain: DTGVSQNPRHKITKRGQNVTFRCDPISEHNRLYWYRQTLGQGPEFLTYFQNEAQLEKSRLLSDRFSAERPKGSFSTLEIQRTEQGDSAMYLCASSSSNEKLFFGSGTQLSVL.

J is TRBJ1-2 and V is TRBV19; TRBD1 matches at 9 bases. V gave up 11 bases and J gave up 8 bases; unmatched junction bases: 12. This CDR3 is built from 13 residues. CDR1 LNHDA and CDR2 SQIVND come from the germline V gene (reference sequence). The CDR3 bases are TGTGCCGTATCACCTAACAGGGGGCTGGGCTACACCTTC. Translation: CAVSPNRGLGYTF.

V gene TRBV7-8 combines with J gene TRBJ2-3; unclear D gene. V was pared by 5 bases and J by 4 bases, with 13 bases between. This CDR3 has 14 residues. Looked up from germline, CDR1 is SGHVS and CDR2 is FQNEAQ. The CDR3 nucleotides are TGTGCCAGCAGCCGTCTAAATCGGGCAGATACGCAGTATTTT. Protein product: CASSRLNRADTQYF.

Comments on this clone: Different DNA sequences within this sample yield the same CDR3. The gene calls are TRBV5-6 and TRBJ1-2; 8 bases align to TRBD1. This CDR3 is built from 14 residues. With V trimmed by 5 bases and J by 4 bases, 7 bases remained unmatched. Germline V gene data show CDR1 as SGHDT and CDR2 as YYEEEE. DNA for the CDR3: TGTGCCAGCAGTCCCGGGACAGGAGCCTATGGCTACACCTTC. Its protein is CASSPGTGAYGYTF.

The chain recombines TRBV28 with TRBJ2-3; D remains ambiguous. There are 11 residues in the CDR3. CDR1 is MDHEN and CDR2 is SYDVKM in the germline V gene. V was shortened by 7 bases and J by 7 bases, with 9 bases between the two germline ends. The CDR3 sequence: CASTRFNTQYF. In DNA form, the CDR3 reads TGTGCCAGCACCAGGTTCAATACGCAGTATTTT.

V usage is TRBV5-6 and J usage is TRBJ2-1, with D perhaps TRBD1 (6 bases). CDR3 length: 15 residues. The V and J ends lost 2 bases and 3 bases respectively, with 12 bases between them. CDR1 SGHDT and CDR2 YYEEEE come from the germline V gene. The chain's CDR3 is CASSLQGNHYNEQFF. The DNA of the CDR3 is TGTGCCAGCAGCTTACAGGGAAACCACTACAATGAGCAGTTCTTC.